This TCR beta chain was obtained from a study of T cell repertoires in cytomegalovirus infection. As for the study in general: The authors used CMV epitopes that were HLA-C-restricted (recently identified) and HLA-B-restricted (well studied). Indications came from public TCR beta signatures; they pointed to CMV infection and to a matching HLA type. Study results and limitations: HLA-C-restricted CMV clonotypes gave the most frequent clonotype in two of eight donors. Cumulative frequency (of public TCR beta family members) identified carriers of CMV plus the relevant HLA.

The table lists this clonotype with a few counts. Its antigen is not known. The V end lost 10 bases, the J end lost 1 base, and 10 bases lay between the germline ends. The CDR3 contains 12 residues. TCRdb re-analysed the reads in MiXCR, keeping a single row per CDR3 protein. The profile shows roughly 920,000 distinct CDR3 sequences, less than 35% of them singletons. The receptor's source is a human donor in good health (CMV status not recorded). Some clones in this sample may be carry-over from other donors' samples. The material sequenced was cultured CD8+ T cells from PBMCs, taken from culture after CMV antigen stimulation. The J gene is TRBJ1-1, the V gene TRBV12-3 or TRBV12-4; no reliable D call. Written as DNA, the CDR3 is TGTGCCATCTTTTTTGGGAACACTGAAGCTTTCTTT. Translating gives CAIFFGNTEAFF.